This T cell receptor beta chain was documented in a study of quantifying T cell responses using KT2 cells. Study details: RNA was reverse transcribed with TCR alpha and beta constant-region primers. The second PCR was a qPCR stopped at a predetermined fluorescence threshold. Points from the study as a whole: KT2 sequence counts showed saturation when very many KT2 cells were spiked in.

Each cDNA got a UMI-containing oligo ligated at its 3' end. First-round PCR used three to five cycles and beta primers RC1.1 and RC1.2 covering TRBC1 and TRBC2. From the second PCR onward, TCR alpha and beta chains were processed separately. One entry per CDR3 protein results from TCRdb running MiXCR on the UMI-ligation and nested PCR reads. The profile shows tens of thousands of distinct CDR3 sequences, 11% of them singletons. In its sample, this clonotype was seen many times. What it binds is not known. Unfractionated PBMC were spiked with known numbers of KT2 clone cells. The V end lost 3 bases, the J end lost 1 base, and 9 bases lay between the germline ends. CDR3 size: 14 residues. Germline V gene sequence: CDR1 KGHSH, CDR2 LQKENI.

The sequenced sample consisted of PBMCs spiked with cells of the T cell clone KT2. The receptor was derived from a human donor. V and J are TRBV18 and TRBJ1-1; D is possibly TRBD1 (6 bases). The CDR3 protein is CASSPQGRNTEAFF. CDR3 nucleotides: TGTGCCAGCTCACCCCAGGGGAGGAACACTGAAGCTTTCTTT.